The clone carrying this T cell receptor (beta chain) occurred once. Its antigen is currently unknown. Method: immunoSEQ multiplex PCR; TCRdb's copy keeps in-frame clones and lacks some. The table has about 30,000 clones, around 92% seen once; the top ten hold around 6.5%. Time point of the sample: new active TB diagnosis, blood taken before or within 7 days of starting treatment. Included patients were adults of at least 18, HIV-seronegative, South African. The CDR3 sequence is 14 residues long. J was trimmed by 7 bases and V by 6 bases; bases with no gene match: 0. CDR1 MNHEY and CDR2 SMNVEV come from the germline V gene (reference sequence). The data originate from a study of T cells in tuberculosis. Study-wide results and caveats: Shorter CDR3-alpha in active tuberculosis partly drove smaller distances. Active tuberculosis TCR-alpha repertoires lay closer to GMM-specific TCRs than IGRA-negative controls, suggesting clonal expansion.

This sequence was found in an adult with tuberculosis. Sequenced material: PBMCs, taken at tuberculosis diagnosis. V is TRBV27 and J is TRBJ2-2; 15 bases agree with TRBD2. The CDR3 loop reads CASRGLAGGGELFF. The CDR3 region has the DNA TGTGCCAGCAGGGGACTAGCGGGAGGCGGGGAGCTGTTTTTT.